What follows is one T cell receptor (beta chain) and its context. The sample comes from a study of PD-L1 blockade in urothelial cancer. The assay was immunoSEQ multiplex PCR, and TCRdb's table has in-frame clones only and misses some. The sample lists 100,000 to 150,000 clones; 70% to 85% were seen once. The CDR3 extends over 17 amino acids. The V segment lost 2 bases and the J segment 4 bases; nucleotides outside the gene matches: 10. CDR1 is MNHEY and CDR2 is SMNVEV in the germline V gene (reference sequence). Noted time point: pretreatment peripheral blood. The chain links TRBV27 to TRBJ1-1, with TRBD1 matching 10 bases. The TCR sequence derives from a man between 45 and 60 years old with urothelial cancer. The sample here was PBMCs, taken around atezolizumab (anti-PD-L1) treatment. CDR3 region: CASSLRVPGQGVTEAFF. The DNA for the CDR3 is TGTGCCAGCAGTTTAAGGGTTCCCGGACAGGGGGTCACTGAAGCTTTCTTT.